This T cell receptor (beta chain) comes out of a study of shared T cell receptors in the human thymus (dated by TCRdb to the early 2020s). Notes on the research overall: The study investigated the way shared, self-reactive T-cell receptor alpha chains are produced in the human thymus.

The library was obtained by the immunoSEQ multiplex PCR assay. TCRdb stores this immuneACCESS table with in-frame sequences only. Part of the clones is absent; in the studies checked, under half of the shortfall reflects unresolved V genes, and no reason is known for the rest. The sample includes hundreds of thousands of clones, with 95% observed a single time. Of the sample, approximately 0.02% is held by the ten largest clones. CDR1 and CDR2 are drawn from the germline V gene (reference sequence): MNHEY, SMNVEV. Trimming takes 6 bases off V and 8 bases off J; junction bases not matched to a gene: 14. Taken from cysteine to phenylalanine, the CDR3 has 16 residues. The retained sequence is limited to the CDR3, 48 bases, with the frame set at the first base. To note about this clone: Its target antigen remains unknown. Qualities for individual bases were not recorded, and no much larger clone is one base off.

The specimen was thymocytes. Recombination linked TRBV27 to TRBJ2-1; TRBD1 agrees with 9 junctional bases. The TCR originated in a human donor. CDR3 region: CASSLYGTGKRDEQFF. The sequenced DNA is TGTGCCAGCAGCCTTTATGGGACAGGGAAAAGGGATGAGCAGTTCTTC.